A single sample gave rise to the 10 T cell receptor beta chains below, sequenced in a study of cytomegalovirus exposure and HLA in healthy donors. Both 60 Vbeta primers and 13 Jbeta primers went into the PCR. Some clones are missing from TCRdb's copy, which holds only in-frame ones; the method was immunoSEQ multiplex PCR. In the table there are over 150,000 clones, around 77% of which are singletons. Input material: PBMCs. All receptors derive from a woman in her 30s in good health and CMV-seronegative.

This clone was seen just once. This chain joins TRBV30 and TRBJ1-5; 8 nucleotides agree with TRBD1. J was trimmed by 5 bases and V by 2 bases; bases with no gene match: 14. This CDR3 has 17 amino acids. Per the germline V gene, CDR1 is GTSNPN and CDR2 is SVGIG (reference sequence). DNA of the CDR3: TGTGCCTGGAGTCGGGCCGTCGGACAGGGTAGGGATCAGCCCCAGCATTTT. This translates into CAWSRAVGQGRDQPQHF.

This chain connects TRBV6-1 to TRBJ1-5, with a possible D match to TRBD1 (6 bases). Germline V CDR1 and CDR2: MNHNS, SASEGT. The CDR3 sequence is 15 residues long. V was cut by 4 bases and J by 4 bases, with 14 bases left in between. The CDR3 is CASSVQGVGNQPQHF. DNA for the CDR3: TGTGCCAGCAGTGTACAGGGTGTAGGGAATCAGCCCCAGCATTTT.

The chain links TRBV28 to TRBJ2-7, with D unresolved. Trimming stripped 8 bases from V and 3 bases from J, with 11 bases between. Per the germline V gene, CDR1 is MDHEN and CDR2 is SYDVKM. The CDR3 runs to 12 residues. CDR3 residues: CASRGTYYEQYF. The CDR3 DNA is TGTGCCAGCCGAGGAACCTACTACGAGCAGTACTTC.

This chain uses TRBV7-9 with TRBJ2-7, with a tentative D call TRBD1 (6 bases). V lost 4 bases, J lost 2 bases, and 12 bases lay in between. There are 14 residues in the CDR3. CDR1 is SEHNR and CDR2 is FQNEAQ in the germline V gene (reference sequence). Here the CDR3 reads CASSSTTGPYEQYF. Written as DNA, the CDR3 is TGTGCCAGCAGCTCCACGACAGGCCCCTACGAGCAGTACTTC.

This clone was counted once. This chain connects TRBV27 to TRBJ2-2; 7 bases line up with TRBD2. The germline gives CDR1 MNHEY, CDR2 SMNVEV (reference sequence). This CDR3 spans 15 amino acids. The J segment lost 4 bases and the V segment lost 0 bases, leaving 2 bases of the junction unmatched. CDR3 sequence: CASSLSREGTGELFF. CDR3 bases: TGTGCCAGCAGTTTATCGAGGGAGGGCACCGGGGAGCTGTTTTTT.

CDR3 amino acids: CASSATGYTGELFF. The CDR3 bases are TGTGCCAGCAGCGCCACAGGGTACACCGGGGAGCTGTTTTTT. This chain uses TRBV2 with TRBJ2-2; perhaps TRBD1 as D (6 bases). The CDR3 is 14 residues long. The germline V gene has CDR1 SNHLY and CDR2 FYNNEI. With 6 bases removed from V and 3 bases from J, the gap between germline ends came to 11 bases.

The chain joins TRBV5-1 to TRBJ1-1, with a possible D match to TRBD1 (5 bases). Germline CDR1 reads SGHRS; CDR2 reads YFSETQ. Trimming left V 0 bases short and J 11 bases short, with 20 bases between. CDR3 size: 15 residues. CDR3 region: CASSLGGTPRTEAFF. The DNA for the CDR3 is TGCGCCAGCAGCTTGGGGGGGACTCCGAGAACCGAGGCTTTCTTT.

A single count supports this clone. The genes are TRBV27 and TRBJ1-4; D not certain. The CDR3 runs 13 residues. Germline V gene data show CDR1 as MNHEY and CDR2 as SMNVEV (reference sequence). The ends were cut back, 3 bases at V and 3 bases at J, with 5 bases in the middle. The CDR3 sequence is CASSLQANEKLFF. Written as DNA, the CDR3 is TGTGCCAGCAGTTTGCAGGCTAATGAAAAACTGTTTTTT.

This clone was detected a few times. The chain carries TRBV6-5 and TRBJ2-1; TRBD1 agrees at 7 bases. V dropped 6 bases and J dropped 8; count of bases not matched to a gene: 7. The CDR3 loop spans 13 amino acids. The germline CDR1 and CDR2 sequences are MNHEY and SVGAGI. CDR3 region: CASSGQERDEQFF. The CDR3 DNA reads TGTGCCAGCAGCGGACAGGAGAGGGATGAGCAGTTCTTC.

The chain carries TRBV30 and TRBJ1-2; D unclear. This CDR3 is built from 14 residues. Trimming shortened V by 1 base and J by 8 bases, and 17 bases separated the two germline ends. Germline lookup yields CDR1 GTSNPN and CDR2 SVGIG (reference sequence). CDR3 residues: CAWSATRYAGGYTF. DNA for the CDR3: TGTGCCTGGAGTGCGACCCGCTACGCGGGGGGCTACACCTTC. Supplemented by reference TRBV30 and TRBJ1-2, the full variable domain reads SQTIHQWPATLVQPVGSPLSLECTVEGTSNPNLYWYRQAAGRGLQLLFYSVGIGQISSEVPQNLSASRPQDRQFILSSKKLLLSDSGFYLCAWSATRYAGGYTFGSGTRLTVV.